Given below is one T cell receptor beta chain in context. This entry comes from a study of blood T cell repertoires in COVID-19. The overall study: Samples of COVID-19 (acute and convalescent) were obtained from the United States, Italy and Spain.

Per germline, CDR1 KGHSH and CDR2 LQKENI. The CDR3 spans 16 residues. V shed 6 bases, J shed 4 bases, and the junction held 7 bases outside the gene matches. Authors' methods: Amplification of reference gene primers provided the estimated nucleated cell counts. Method: immunoSEQ multiplex PCR; TCRdb's copy keeps in-frame clones and lacks some. The V and J calls and clone size are taken from that table; D and trimming were inferred from the DNA. This sample yields 240,000 or so clones, of which roughly 82% are seen a single time; approximately 13% belongs to the top ten. This receptor was obtained from a man at least 80 years old with acute or convalescent COVID-19. The chain joins TRBV18 to TRBJ2-2, with 11 bases that match TRBD2. Material: peripheral blood. CDR3 DNA sequence: TGTGCCAGCTCCCCAACTAGCGGGAGTTTCACCGGGGAGCTGTTTTTT. This encodes CASSPTSGSFTGELFF.